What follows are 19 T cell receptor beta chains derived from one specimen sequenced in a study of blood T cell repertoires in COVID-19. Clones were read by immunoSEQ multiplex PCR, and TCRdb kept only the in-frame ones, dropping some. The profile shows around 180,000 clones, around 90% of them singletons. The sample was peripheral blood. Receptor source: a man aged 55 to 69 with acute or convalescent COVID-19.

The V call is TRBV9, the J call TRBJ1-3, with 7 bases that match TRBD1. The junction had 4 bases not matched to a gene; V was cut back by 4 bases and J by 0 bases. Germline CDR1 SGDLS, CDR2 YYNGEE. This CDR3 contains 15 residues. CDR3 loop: CASSSRDSSGNTIYF. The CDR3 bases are TGTGCCAGCAGCTCTCGGGACAGCTCTGGAAACACCATATATTTT.

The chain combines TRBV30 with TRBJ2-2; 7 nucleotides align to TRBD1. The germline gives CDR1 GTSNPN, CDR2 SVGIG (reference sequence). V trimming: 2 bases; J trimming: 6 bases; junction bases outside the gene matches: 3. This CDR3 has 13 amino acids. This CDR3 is CAWSRQGSGELFF. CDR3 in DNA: TGTGCCTGGAGTCGACAGGGTTCCGGGGAGCTGTTTTTT. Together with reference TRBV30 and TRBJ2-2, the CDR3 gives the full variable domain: SQTIHQWPATLVQPVGSPLSLECTVEGTSNPNLYWYRQAAGRGLQLLFYSVGIGQISSEVPQNLSASRPQDRQFILSSKKLLLSDSGFYLCAWSRQGSGELFFGEGSRLTVL.

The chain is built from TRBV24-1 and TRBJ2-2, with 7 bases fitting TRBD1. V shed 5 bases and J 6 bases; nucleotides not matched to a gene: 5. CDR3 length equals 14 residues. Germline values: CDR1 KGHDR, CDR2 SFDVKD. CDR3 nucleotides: TGTGCCACCAGTGGCACAGGGGCATCCGGGGAGCTGTTTTTT. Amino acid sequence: CATSGTGASGELFF.

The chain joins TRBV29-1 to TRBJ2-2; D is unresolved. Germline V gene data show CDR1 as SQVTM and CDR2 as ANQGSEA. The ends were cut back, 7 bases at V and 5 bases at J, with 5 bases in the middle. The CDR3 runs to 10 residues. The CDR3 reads CSALTGELFF. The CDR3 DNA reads TGCAGCGCCCTTACCGGGGAGCTGTTTTTT.

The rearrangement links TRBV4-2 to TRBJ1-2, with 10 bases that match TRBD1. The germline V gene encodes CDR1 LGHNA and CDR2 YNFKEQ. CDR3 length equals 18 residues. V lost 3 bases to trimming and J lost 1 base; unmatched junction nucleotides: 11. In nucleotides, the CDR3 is TGTGCCAGCAGCCAGAGGGGGACAGGGGCCCTATTTAACTATGGCTACACCTTC. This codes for CASSQRGTGALFNYGYTF.

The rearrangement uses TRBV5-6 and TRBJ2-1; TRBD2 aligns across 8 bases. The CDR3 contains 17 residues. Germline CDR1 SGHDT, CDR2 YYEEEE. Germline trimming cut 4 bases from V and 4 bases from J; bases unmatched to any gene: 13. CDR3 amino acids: CASSVPKLAAMYNEQFF. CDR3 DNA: TGTGCCAGCAGCGTACCGAAACTAGCGGCTATGTACAATGAGCAGTTCTTC.

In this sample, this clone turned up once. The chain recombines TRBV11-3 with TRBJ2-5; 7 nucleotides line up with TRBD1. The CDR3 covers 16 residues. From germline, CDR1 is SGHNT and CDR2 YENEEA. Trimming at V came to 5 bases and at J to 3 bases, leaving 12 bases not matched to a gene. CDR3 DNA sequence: TGTGCCAGCAGCCCACAGGGGTGGGCGAGGGAAGAGACCCAGTACTTC. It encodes CASSPQGWAREETQYF.

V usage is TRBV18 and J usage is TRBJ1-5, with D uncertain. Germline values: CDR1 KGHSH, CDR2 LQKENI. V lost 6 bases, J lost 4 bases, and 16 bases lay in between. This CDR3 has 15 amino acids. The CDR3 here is CASSLTHYSNQPQHF. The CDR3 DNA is TGTGCCAGCTCCCTGACACATTATAGTAATCAGCCCCAGCATTTT.

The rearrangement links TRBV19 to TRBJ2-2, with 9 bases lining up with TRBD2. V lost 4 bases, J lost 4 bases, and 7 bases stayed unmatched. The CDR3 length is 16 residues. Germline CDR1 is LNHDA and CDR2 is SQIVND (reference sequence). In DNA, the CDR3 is TGTGCCAGTAGTAAAAGCGGGGGGCAACTCACCGGGGAGCTGTTTTTT. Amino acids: CASSKSGGQLTGELFF.

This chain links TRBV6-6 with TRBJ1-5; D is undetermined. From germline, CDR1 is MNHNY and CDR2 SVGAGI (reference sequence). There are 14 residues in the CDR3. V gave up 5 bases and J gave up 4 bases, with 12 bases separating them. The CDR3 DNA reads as TGTGCCAGCAGTCCGGGAGGGAGGAATCAGCCCCAGCATTTT. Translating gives CASSPGGRNQPQHF.

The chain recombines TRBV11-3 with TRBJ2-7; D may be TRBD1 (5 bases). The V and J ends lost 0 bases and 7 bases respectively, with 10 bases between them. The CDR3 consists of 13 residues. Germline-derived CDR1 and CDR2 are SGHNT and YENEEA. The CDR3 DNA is TGTGCCAGCAGCTTAGATCTTCGGACAGAGCAGTACTTC. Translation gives CASSLDLRTEQYF.

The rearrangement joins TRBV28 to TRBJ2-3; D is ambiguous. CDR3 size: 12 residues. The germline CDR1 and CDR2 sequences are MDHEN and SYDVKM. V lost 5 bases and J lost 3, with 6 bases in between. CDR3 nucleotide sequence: TGTGCCAGCAGTGTCCTTACAGATACGCAGTATTTT. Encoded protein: CASSVLTDTQYF.

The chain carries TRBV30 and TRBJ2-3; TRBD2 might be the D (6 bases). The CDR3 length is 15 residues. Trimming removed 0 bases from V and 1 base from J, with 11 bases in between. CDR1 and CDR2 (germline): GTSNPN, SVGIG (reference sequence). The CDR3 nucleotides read TGTGCCTGGAGTGTTGGGGGACTTCGCACAGATACGCAGTATTTT. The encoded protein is CAWSVGGLRTDTQYF.

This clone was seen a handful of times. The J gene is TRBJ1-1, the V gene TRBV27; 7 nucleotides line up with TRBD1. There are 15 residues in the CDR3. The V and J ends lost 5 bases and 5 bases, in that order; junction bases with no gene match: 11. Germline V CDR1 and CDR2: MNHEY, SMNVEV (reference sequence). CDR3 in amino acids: CASSPDRFVETEAFF. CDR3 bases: TGTGCCAGCAGTCCGGACAGGTTCGTTGAGACTGAAGCTTTCTTT.

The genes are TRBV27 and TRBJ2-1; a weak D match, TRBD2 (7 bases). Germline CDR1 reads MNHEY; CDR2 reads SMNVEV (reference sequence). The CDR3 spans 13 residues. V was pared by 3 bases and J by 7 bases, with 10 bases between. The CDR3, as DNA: TGTGCCAGCAGTTTCCGGGGGGCTAATGAGCAGTTCTTC. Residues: CASSFRGANEQFF.

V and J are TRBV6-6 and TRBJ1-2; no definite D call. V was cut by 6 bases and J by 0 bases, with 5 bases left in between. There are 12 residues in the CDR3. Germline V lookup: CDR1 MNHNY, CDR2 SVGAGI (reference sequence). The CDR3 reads CASSTANYGYTF. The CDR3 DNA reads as TGTGCCAGCAGCACAGCTAACTATGGCTACACCTTC.

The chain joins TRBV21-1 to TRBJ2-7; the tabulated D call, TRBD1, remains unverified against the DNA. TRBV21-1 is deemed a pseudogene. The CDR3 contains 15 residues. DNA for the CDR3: TGTGCCAGCAGCAAAGAAACAGGGGGCGACTACGAGCAGTACTTC. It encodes CASSKETGGDYEQYF.

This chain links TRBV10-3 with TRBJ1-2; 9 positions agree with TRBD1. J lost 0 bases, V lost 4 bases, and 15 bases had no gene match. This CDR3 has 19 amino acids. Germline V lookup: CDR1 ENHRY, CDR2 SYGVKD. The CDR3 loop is CAISVQGARGKLANYGYTF. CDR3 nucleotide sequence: TGTGCCATCAGTGTACAGGGGGCGCGGGGAAAGTTAGCTAACTATGGCTACACCTTC.

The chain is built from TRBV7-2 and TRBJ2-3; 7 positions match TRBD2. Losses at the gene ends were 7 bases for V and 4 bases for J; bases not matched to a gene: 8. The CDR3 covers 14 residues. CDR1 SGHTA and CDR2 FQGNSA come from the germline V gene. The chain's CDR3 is CASIPGGGSDTQYF. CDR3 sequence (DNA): TGTGCCAGCATCCCCGGCGGGGGTTCAGATACGCAGTATTTT.